The rows below give T cell receptor beta chains drawn from one sample of a study of T cell repertoires in cytomegalovirus infection. Each CDR3 protein is one row after TCRdb ran MiXCR on the reads. The table has about 260,000 distinct CDR3 sequences, roughly 10% seen once. Source material: PBMCs. The receptors derive from a human donor in good health (CMV status not recorded). Some clones in this sample may be carry-over from other donors' samples. Each CDR3 is given with its conserved first and last residue. The D gene is left open where the match is weak. Only part of the rows carry a size: once, few, many, or a class if the clone is expanded.

TRBV5-6,few,.,14,TRBJ1-5,CASSSGVGNQPQHF,TGTGCCAGCAGCTCGGGGGTTGGCAATCAGCCCCAGCATTTT
TRBV28,few,.,15,TRBJ1-5,CASSLAQGGNQPQHF,TGTGCCAGCAGTTTAGCCCAGGGCGGCAATCAGCCCCAGCATTTT
TRBV7-2,many,TRBD2,20,TRBJ2-5,CASSLPPGVLAGGPRETQYF,TGTGCCAGCAGCTTACCTCCTGGTGTCCTAGCGGGGGGGCCGAGGGAGACCCAGTACTTC
TRBV29-1,many,.,13,TRBJ1-4,CSVGKGINEKLFF,TGCAGCGTTGGTAAAGGAATCAATGAAAAACTGTTTTTT
TRBV20-1,many,TRBD2,14,TRBJ2-7,CSARAGLAGYEQYF,TGCAGTGCTAGGGCGGGACTAGCGGGCTACGAGCAGTACTTC
TRBV7-6,many,.,11,TRBJ1-6,CASSSGLILHF,TGTGCCAGCAGCTCGGGACTGATCCTCCACTTT
TRBV7-2,many,TRBD1,18,TRBJ1-4,CASSPGGAGGTTNEKLFF,TGTGCCAGCAGCCCCGGGGGGGCAGGGGGTACAACTAATGAAAAACTGTTTTTT
TRBV12-3/TRBV12-4,.,TRBD2,19,TRBJ2-3,CASSPGLAGGPSVSDTQYF,TGTGCCAGCAGTCCGGGACTAGCGGGGGGGCCATCCGTCTCAGATACGCAGTATTTT
TRBV12-3/TRBV12-4,many,.,13,TRBJ1-2,CASSRTGNYGYTF,TGTGCCAGCAGCCGAACAGGGAACTATGGCTACACCTTC
TRBV6-5,.,TRBD1,14,TRBJ1-6,CASSKQGSGSPLHF,TGTGCCAGCAGTAAACAGGGGTCGGGTTCACCCCTCCACTTT
TRBV7-2,many,.,13,TRBJ1-4,CASSLPRSEKLFF,TGTGCCAGCAGCTTACCCCGGTCTGAAAAACTGTTTTTT
TRBV6-2/TRBV6-3,few,.,15,TRBJ1-5,CASSPEVGGSQPQHF,TGTGCCAGCAGTCCAGAGGTGGGGGGAAGTCAGCCCCAGCATTTT
TRBV20-1,.,.,15,TRBJ1-5,CSARDNRLGNQPQHF,TGCAGTGCTAGAGATAATCGACTGGGGAATCAGCCCCAGCATTTT
TRBV7-2,many,.,12,TRBJ1-5,CASSFGNQPQHF,TGTGCCAGCAGCTTTGGAAATCAGCCCCAGCATTTT
TRBV11-2,.,TRBD2,16,TRBJ2-3,CASSQRTSLSTDTQYF,TGTGCCAGCAGCCAACGGACTAGCCTGAGCACAGATACGCAGTATTTT
TRBV7-2,many,.,16,TRBJ2-2,CASSSGLPQVAGELFF,TGTGCCAGCAGCTCGGGACTCCCCCAAGTCGCCGGGGAGCTGTTTTTT
TRBV12-3/TRBV12-4,.,TRBD1,14,TRBJ2-2,CASSVTGGTGELFF,TGTGCCAGCAGCGTTACAGGGGGCACCGGGGAGCTGTTTTTT
TRBV7-2,many,.,14,TRBJ1-2,CASSFRLANYGYTF,TGTGCCAGCAGCTTTAGGCTAGCTAACTATGGCTACACCTTC
TRBV19,.,.,15,TRBJ2-5,CASSIDLTRRETQYF,TGTGCCAGTAGTATAGATCTGACTCGGCGGGAGACCCAGTACTTC
TRBV28,.,.,12,TRBJ2-2,CASLTDTGELFF,TGTGCCAGCCTGACCGACACCGGGGAGCTGTTTTTT
TRBV7-2,many,.,14,TRBJ2-5,CASSKTQYQETQYF,TGTGCCAGCAGCAAAACCCAATACCAAGAGACCCAGTACTTC
TRBV20-1,.,TRBD1,15,TRBJ2-1,CSAPWTGEDHNEQFF,TGCAGTGCCCCCTGGACAGGGGAAGATCACAATGAGCAGTTCTTC
TRBV6-2/TRBV6-3,.,.,14,TRBJ2-5,CASSYSGNQETQYF,TGTGCCAGCAGTTACTCAGGAAACCAAGAGACCCAGTACTTC
TRBV7-2,many,.,15,TRBJ2-3,CASSWGRTWTDTQYF,TGTGCCAGCAGCTGGGGGCGGACTTGGACAGATACGCAGTATTTT
TRBV7-2,many,.,12,TRBJ2-1,CASSPAVGGQFF,TGTGCCAGCAGCCCAGCGGTCGGCGGGCAGTTCTTC
TRBV14,few,.,14,TRBJ2-7,CASSQWTASYEQYF,TGTGCCAGCAGCCAATGGACAGCCTCCTACGAGCAGTACTTC
TRBV20-1,.,TRBD1,16,TRBJ1-5,CSAREGTGAGNQPQHF,TGCAGTGCTAGAGAAGGGACAGGGGCCGGCAATCAGCCCCAGCATTTT
TRBV5-1,many,TRBD1,13,TRBJ2-1,CASRTGSLNEQFF,TGCGCCAGCAGGACAGGGAGTTTAAATGAGCAGTTCTTC
TRBV7-2,many,.,14,TRBJ1-2,CASSQTPINYGYTF,TGTGCCAGCAGCCAAACACCCATTAACTATGGCTACACCTTC
TRBV6-1,few,TRBD2,15,TRBJ2-1,CASSLGTSLPTEQFF,TGTGCCAGCAGTTTAGGGACTAGCCTACCCACTGAGCAGTTCTTC
TRBV5-1,few,TRBD1,14,TRBJ2-5,CASRGTGGQETQYF,TGCGCCAGCAGGGGGACAGGGGGTCAAGAGACCCAGTACTTC
TRBV7-2,many,.,15,TRBJ1-5,CASSGEVGYNQPQHF,TGTGCCAGCAGCGGAGAGGTGGGTTACAATCAGCCCCAGCATTTT
TRBV7-2,many,.,16,TRBJ2-1,CASSSAVRGDYNEQFF,TGTGCCAGCAGCTCAGCCGTGCGCGGAGACTACAATGAGCAGTTCTTC
TRBV12-3/TRBV12-4,many,.,14,TRBJ2-3,CASRPQGPSDTQYF,TGTGCCAGCCGCCCCCAGGGTCCCTCAGATACGCAGTATTTT
TRBV7-8,.,.,13,TRBJ2-7,CASSRTGIYEQYF,TGTGCCAGCAGCCGCACAGGGATTTACGAGCAGTACTTC
TRBV20-1,.,.,13,TRBJ2-5,CSAKSGARETQYF,TGCAGTGCTAAGTCCGGGGCCCGAGAGACCCAGTACTTC
TRBV27,many,TRBD1,15,TRBJ2-7,CASRRSGQGAPEQYF,TGTGCCAGCAGACGTTCGGGACAGGGGGCGCCCGAGCAGTACTTC
TRBV7-2,many,.,15,TRBJ1-2,CASSVRDTPPKGYTF,TGTGCCAGCAGCGTCCGGGACACCCCACCGAAGGGCTACACCTTC
TRBV7-2,many,.,12,TRBJ2-7,CASSLDFYEQYF,TGTGCCAGCAGCCTGGACTTTTACGAGCAGTACTTC
TRBV28,few,.,16,TRBJ2-2,CASSSQGRGGTGELFF,TGTGCCAGCAGTAGCCAGGGGCGCGGGGGCACCGGGGAGCTGTTTTTT
TRBV28,few,.,14,TRBJ2-1,CASAAGPSYNEQFF,TGTGCCAGCGCTGCGGGACCCTCCTACAATGAGCAGTTCTTC
TRBV7-2,many,TRBD2,15,TRBJ2-3,CASSRLAGRTDTQYF,TGTGCCAGCAGCCGACTAGCGGGACGCACAGATACGCAGTATTTT